A single T cell receptor beta chain is shown here with its context. Its antigen is as yet unknown. Data came from immunoSEQ multiplex PCR; TCRdb stores just in-frame clones and leaves some out. The sample includes about 92,000 clones, nearly 90% of them seen just once. This record comes from a study of T cell responses to AZD1222 COVID-19 vaccine. Study results and limitations: At baseline, just a handful of AZD1222 recipients tested seropositive. Recipients of two AZD1222 doses showed rising Spike-specific TCR breadth and depth. Spike was spanned by vaccine-associated CD4 TCRs, which were dominant at 160-218 and 743-854. Clonal diversity may have been underestimated, and the donors were mostly white British, with more females than males.

The V segment lost 3 bases and the J segment 8 bases; nucleotides outside the gene matches: 12. The length of the CDR3 is 16 residues. Germline CDR1 is MNHNS and CDR2 is SASEGT. Sequencing used peripheral blood, obtained on day 0 of AZD1222 vaccination. This receptor was obtained from an adult in good health. The chain carries TRBV6-1 and TRBJ1-2; TRBD1 matches 10 bases. CDR3 region: CASSDPAAGQGWGYTF. The CDR3 coding sequence is TGTGCCAGCAGTGATCCTGCGGCGGGACAGGGGTGGGGCTACACCTTC.